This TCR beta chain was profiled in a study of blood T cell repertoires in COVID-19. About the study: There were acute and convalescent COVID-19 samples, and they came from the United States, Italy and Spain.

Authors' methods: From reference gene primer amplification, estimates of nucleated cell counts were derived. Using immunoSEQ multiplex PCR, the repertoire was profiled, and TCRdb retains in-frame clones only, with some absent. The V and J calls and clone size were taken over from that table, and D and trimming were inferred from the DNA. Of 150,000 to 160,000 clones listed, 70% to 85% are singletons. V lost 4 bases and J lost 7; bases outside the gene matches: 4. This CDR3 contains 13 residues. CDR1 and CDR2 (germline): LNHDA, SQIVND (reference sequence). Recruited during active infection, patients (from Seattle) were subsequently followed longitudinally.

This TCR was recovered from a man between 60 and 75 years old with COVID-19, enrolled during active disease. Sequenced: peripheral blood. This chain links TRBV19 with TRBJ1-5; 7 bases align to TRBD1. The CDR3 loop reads CASSTQGGQPQHF. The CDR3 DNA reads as TGTGCCAGTAGTACCCAGGGGGGACAGCCCCAGCATTTT.